Listed here are 7 T cell receptor beta chains from one sample, sequenced in a study of blood T cell repertoires in COVID-19. Assay used: immunoSEQ multiplex PCR; TCRdb lists only in-frame clones, some missing. The table lists fewer than 250,000 clones, 80% to 90% of them singletons. Sample: peripheral blood. The receptor set was obtained from a man aged 50 or older with acute or convalescent COVID-19.

This sequence joins TRBV10-3 and TRBJ1-1, with 8 bases that match TRBD1. Germline loops: CDR1 ENHRY, CDR2 SYGVKD. The CDR3 has 12 residues. The trim removed 8 bases at V and 6 bases at J, leaving 5 bases unmatched. The CDR3 DNA reads TGTGCCATCGGGCCGACAGGGGCTGAAGCTTTCTTT. Its translation is CAIGPTGAEAFF.

This chain links TRBV30 with TRBJ2-3; D is perhaps TRBD1 (6 bases). V lost 0 bases and J 6 bases, leaving 16 bases between the germline ends. The CDR3 loop spans 15 amino acids. Germline CDR1 GTSNPN, CDR2 SVGIG (reference sequence). The CDR3 DNA reads TGTGCCTGGAGTGTAATGGGCTTGGGGGCCGATACGCAGTATTTT. It specifies CAWSVMGLGADTQYF.

The chain uses TRBV5-4 and TRBJ1-6; TRBD1 is a possible D gene (5 bases). The CDR3 extends over 14 amino acids. Germline CDR1 is SGHNT and CDR2 is YYREEE (reference sequence). Trimming left V 4 bases short and J 7 bases short, with 12 bases between. CDR3 DNA sequence: TGTGCCAGCAGCCCTTTAGGGGTGAATTCACCCCTCCACTTT. Translation gives CASSPLGVNSPLHF.

The chain combines TRBV6-5 with TRBJ2-4; 8 bases match TRBD1. Losses at the gene ends were 2 bases for V and 6 bases for J; bases not matched to a gene: 6. The germline V gene has CDR1 MNHEY and CDR2 SVGAGI. The CDR3 contains 15 residues. CDR3 nucleotide sequence: TGTGCCAGCAGTTACGGGACAGGCCCATTAAACATTCAGTACTTC. The encoded protein is CASSYGTGPLNIQYF.

The CDR3 region has the DNA TGCGCCAGCAGCTTTGGGACAGCTAACACCGGGGAGCTGTTTTTT. It is translated as CASSFGTANTGELFF. V and J are TRBV5-1 and TRBJ2-2; TRBD1 aligns across 7 bases. CDR3 length: 15 residues. Germline loops: CDR1 SGHRS, CDR2 YFSETQ. After removal of 2 bases from V and 2 bases from J, the junction contained 3 bases not matched to a gene.

The chain employs TRBV19 and TRBJ1-2; 8 bases match TRBD1. After removal of 6 bases from V and 9 bases from J, the junction contained 9 bases not matched to a gene. Germline CDR1 is LNHDA and CDR2 is SQIVND (reference sequence). The CDR3 runs to 13 residues. CDR3 loop: CASSRQGSFSYTF. The CDR3 nucleotides read TGTGCCAGTAGCCGACAGGGGAGTTTTAGCTACACCTTC. Full variable domain (missing parts from reference TRBV19 and TRBJ1-2): DGGITQSPKYLFRKEGQNVTLSCEQNLNHDAMYWYRQDPGQGLRLIYYSQIVNDFQKGDIAEGYSVSREKKESFPLTVTSAQKNPTAFYLCASSRQGSFSYTFGSGTRLTVV.

V and J are TRBV3-1 (or the pseudogene TRBV3-2) and TRBJ2-3; TRBD2 agrees at 12 bases. CDR1 and CDR2 from the germline V gene are LGHDT and YNNKEL (reference sequence). There are 16 residues in the CDR3. With 4 bases clipped from V and 5 bases from J, the junction kept 7 bases outside the gene matches. CDR3 residues: CASSRLAGGRVDTQYF. The DNA for the CDR3 is TGTGCCAGCAGCCGGCTAGCGGGGGGGCGGGTAGATACGCAGTATTTT.